The rows below give T cell receptor beta chains drawn from one sample of a study of monozygotic twins with inflammatory bowel disease. Each CDR3 protein gets one entry in TCRdb, which reprocessed the 5' RACE reads and gives no DNA. Recorded for this sample: hundreds of thousands of distinct CDR3 sequences. The sequencing sample was made of blood. The source of these receptors is a human donor with ulcerative colitis or Crohn's disease, or a healthy co-twin of an affected twin (not recorded which). Each CDR3 is given with its conserved first and last residue.

J gene | V gene | CDR3 length | CDR3 protein
TRBJ2-6 | TRBV29-1 | 16 | CSVEDLPGSRANVLTF
TRBJ2-5 | TRBV7-2 | 15 | CASSFPPSGIETQYF
TRBJ2-7 | TRBV28 | 15 | CASSDRPGGSYEQYF
TRBJ2-1 | TRBV29-1 | 12 | CSDRDASRLQFF
TRBJ1-1 | TRBV10-3 | 15 | CAISGTGAGDTEAFF
TRBJ2-3 | TRBV12-3/TRBV12-4 | 15 | CASTPRGQYTDTQYF
TRBJ1-3 | TRBV29-1 | 14 | CSVSQGLGGNTIYF
TRBJ2-1 | TRBV11-2 | 17 | CASSASGSQGLYNEQFF
TRBJ2-4 | TRBV3-1 | 15 | CASSQAAGGRNIQYF
TRBJ2-7 | TRBV30 | 14 | CAWRRGRGSYEQYF